This TCR beta chain derives from a study of Ad26.COV2.S vaccination and SARS-CoV-2 variants. Study-level background: In the COV1001 trial, the donor was in the Ad26.COV2.S arm. The study gave Ad26.COV2.S intramuscularly, once or twice 56 days apart.

The table came from immunoSEQ multiplex PCR; TCRdb's copy has only in-frame clones and leaves some out. The data show 330,000 or so clones, 85% to 90% seen once. As to treatment: some 20 received Ad26.COV2.S at low or high dose, single or two shots; several received placebo; per-sample allocation not given. Material that was analyzed had been drawn on day 63 after the first vaccine or placebo injection. This TCR was recovered from a person between 18 and 65 years old who received the Ad26.COV2.S COVID-19 vaccine or a placebo. The starting material was peripheral blood, obtained in a trial of Ad26.COV2.S vaccine versus placebo.

The CDR3, as DNA: TGTGCCAGCAGCTTCGGGACGGAAGATCAGCCCCAGCATTTT. This gives the protein CASSFGTEDQPQHF. The V call is TRBV6-2 or TRBV6-3, the J call TRBJ1-5; D is possibly TRBD1 (5 bases). The CDR3 is 14 residues long. Deletions cut 6 bases from V and 5 bases from J, with 14 bases between. Germline V gene lookup returns CDR1 MNHEY and CDR2 SVGEGT.